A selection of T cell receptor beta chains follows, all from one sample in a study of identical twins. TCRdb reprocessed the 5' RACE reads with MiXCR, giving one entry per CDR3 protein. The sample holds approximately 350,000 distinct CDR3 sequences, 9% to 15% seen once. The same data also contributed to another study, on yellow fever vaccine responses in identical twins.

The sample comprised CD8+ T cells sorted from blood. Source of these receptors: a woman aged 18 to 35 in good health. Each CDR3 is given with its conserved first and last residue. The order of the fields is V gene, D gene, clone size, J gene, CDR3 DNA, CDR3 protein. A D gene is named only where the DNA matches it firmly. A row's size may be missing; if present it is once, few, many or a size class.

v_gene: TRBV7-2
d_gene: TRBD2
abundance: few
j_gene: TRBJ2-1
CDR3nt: TGTGCCAGCAGCCTCAATGGGGGACTACAGTACAATGAGCAGTTCTTC
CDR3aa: CASSLNGGLQYNEQFF

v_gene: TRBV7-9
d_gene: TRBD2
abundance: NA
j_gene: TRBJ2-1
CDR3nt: TGTGCCAGCAGCCCTAGCGGGGCCTACAATGAGCAGTTCTTC
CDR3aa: CASSPSGAYNEQFF

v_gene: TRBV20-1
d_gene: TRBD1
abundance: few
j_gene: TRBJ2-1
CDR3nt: TGCAGTGCTAGAGTCCTAGCCGGGACAGTTACCTACAATGAGCAGTTCTTC
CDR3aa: CSARVLAGTVTYNEQFF

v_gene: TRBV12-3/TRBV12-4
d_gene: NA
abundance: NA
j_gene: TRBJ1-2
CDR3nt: TGTGCCAGCAGTTTCCAGGGGTTTTACTATGGCTACACCTTC
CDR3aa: CASSFQGFYYGYTF

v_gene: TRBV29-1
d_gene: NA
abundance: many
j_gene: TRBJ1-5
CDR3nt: TGCAGCGTTGACACAGGGAGCAATCAGCCCCAGCATTTT
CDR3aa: CSVDTGSNQPQHF

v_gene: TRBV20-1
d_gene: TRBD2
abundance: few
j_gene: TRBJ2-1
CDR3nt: TGCAGTGCTAGAGGGACTAGCGGGACGTTACTAGGGTATGAGCAGTTCTTC
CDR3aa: CSARGTSGTLLGYEQFF

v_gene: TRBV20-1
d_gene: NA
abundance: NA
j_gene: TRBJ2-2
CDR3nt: TGCAGTGCTATTGTAGGGACCGGGGAGCTGTTTTTT
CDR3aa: CSAIVGTGELFF

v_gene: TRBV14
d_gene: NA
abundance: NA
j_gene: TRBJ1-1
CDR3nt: TGTGCCAGCAGCCAAGATTCAGGGGCTTGGACTGAAGCTTTCTTT
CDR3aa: CASSQDSGAWTEAFF

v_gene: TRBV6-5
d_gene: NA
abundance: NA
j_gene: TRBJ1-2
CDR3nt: TGTGCCAGCAGTTACTATCCCGGGTACTATGGCTACACCTTC
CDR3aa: CASSYYPGYYGYTF

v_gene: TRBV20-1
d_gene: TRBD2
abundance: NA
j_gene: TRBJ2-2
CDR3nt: TGCAGTGCTAGAGTTCGGACTAGCGGGAGTTCGGGGTACACCGGGGAGCTGTTTTTT
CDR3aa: CSARVRTSGSSGYTGELFF

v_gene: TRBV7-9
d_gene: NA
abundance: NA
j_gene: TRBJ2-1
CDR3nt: TGTGCCAGCAGCCTAGGGCAGGGTCTAGACAATGAGCAGTTCTTC
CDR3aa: CASSLGQGLDNEQFF

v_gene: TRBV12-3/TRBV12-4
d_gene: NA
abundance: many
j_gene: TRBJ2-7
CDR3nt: TGTGCCAGCAGTCAATCCCAGGGGCCCGAGCAGTACTTC
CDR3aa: CASSQSQGPEQYF

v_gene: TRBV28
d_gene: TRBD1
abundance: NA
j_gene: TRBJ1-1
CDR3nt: TGTGCCAGCAGTTTAGGTGGGACAGGGGCCACTGAAGCTTTCTTT
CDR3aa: CASSLGGTGATEAFF

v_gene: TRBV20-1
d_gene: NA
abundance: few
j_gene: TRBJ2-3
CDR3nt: TGCAGTGCTAGCACCTTGGGGTCGGATGTTATAGATACGCAGTATTTT
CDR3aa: CSASTLGSDVIDTQYF

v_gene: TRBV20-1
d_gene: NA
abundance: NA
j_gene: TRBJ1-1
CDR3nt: TGCAGTGCTAAGCAAGCCGGGATGAACACTGAAGCTTTCTTT
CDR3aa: CSAKQAGMNTEAFF

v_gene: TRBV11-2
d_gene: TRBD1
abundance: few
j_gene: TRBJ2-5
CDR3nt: TGTGCCAGCAGCTTAGAAGGCAGGGGGTTCCAAGAGACCCAGTACTTC
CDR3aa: CASSLEGRGFQETQYF

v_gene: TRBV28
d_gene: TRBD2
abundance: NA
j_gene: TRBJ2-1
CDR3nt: TGTGCCAGCAGTTTAAGCGGGGGGGCAGGGAATGAGCAGTTCTTC
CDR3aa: CASSLSGGAGNEQFF